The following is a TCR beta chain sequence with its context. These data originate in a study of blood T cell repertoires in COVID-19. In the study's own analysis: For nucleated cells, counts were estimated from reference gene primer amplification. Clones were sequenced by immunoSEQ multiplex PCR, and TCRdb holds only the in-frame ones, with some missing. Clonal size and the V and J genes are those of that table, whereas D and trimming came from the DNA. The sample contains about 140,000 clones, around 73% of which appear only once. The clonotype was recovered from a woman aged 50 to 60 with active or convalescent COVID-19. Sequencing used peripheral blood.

Here the CDR3 reads CASSFRDNSNTIYF. The CDR3 region has the DNA TGTGCCAGCAGCTTCCGGGACAACTCTAACACCATATATTTT. The rearrangement links TRBV7-2 to TRBJ1-3; possibly TRBD1 for D (6 bases). CDR1 and CDR2 from the germline V gene are SGHTA and FQGNSA. CDR3 length: 14 amino acids. The V end lost 3 bases, the J end lost 7 bases, and 13 bases lay between the germline ends.